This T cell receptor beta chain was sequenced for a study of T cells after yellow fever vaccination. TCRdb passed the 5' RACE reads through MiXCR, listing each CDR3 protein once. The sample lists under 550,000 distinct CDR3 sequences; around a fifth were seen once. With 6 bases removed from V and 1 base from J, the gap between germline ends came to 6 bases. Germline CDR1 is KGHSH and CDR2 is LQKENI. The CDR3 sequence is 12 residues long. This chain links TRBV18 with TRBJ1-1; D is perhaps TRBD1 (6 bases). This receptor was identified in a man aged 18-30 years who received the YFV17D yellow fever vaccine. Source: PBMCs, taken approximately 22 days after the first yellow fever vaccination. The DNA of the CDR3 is TGTGCCAGCTCGGGGGCGAACACTGAAGCTTTCTTT. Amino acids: CASSGANTEAFF.